This TCR beta chain was recorded in a study of cytomegalovirus exposure and HLA in healthy donors. Of note for this clone: What it recognizes is unknown.

Study observations and caveats: In a later analysis, most CMV-associated TCR beta chains appeared HLA-restricted. TCR beta V- and J-gene trimming was later associated with a missense DCLRE1C variant. Most of the TCR beta V segments (in an earlier analysis) were productive either about 90% or about 30% of the time.

With 60 Vbeta and 13 Jbeta primers, the PCR was carried out. Libraries were prepared by immunoSEQ multiplex PCR; TCRdb keeps only in-frame clonotypes and omits some of them. The sample gives about 100,000 clones, roughly 82% of which show up once; 2% to 3% is in the top ten. Deletions cut 4 bases from V and 5 bases from J, with 6 bases between. This CDR3 comprises 12 residues. Germline V CDR1 and CDR2: SGDLS, YYNGEE. The source material was PBMCs. The TCR sequence derives from a man aged 25-45 years in good health and CMV-seropositive. This chain joins TRBV9 and TRBJ2-2; D gene uncertain. The CDR3 spells CASSSFTGELFF. DNA for the CDR3: TGTGCCAGCAGCTCCTTTACCGGGGAGCTGTTTTTT. Based on the CDR3 plus reference TRBV9 and TRBJ2-2, the full variable domain is DSGVTQTPKHLITATGQRVTLRCSPRSGDLSVYWYQQSLDQGLQFLIQYYNGEERAKGNILERFSAQQFPDLHSELNLSSLELGDSALYFCASSSFTGELFFGEGSRLTVL.